Listed below are T cell receptor beta chains from one sample, sequenced in a study of blood T cell repertoires in COVID-19. The table came from immunoSEQ multiplex PCR; TCRdb's copy has only in-frame clones and leaves some out. The table has approximately 120,000 clones, 88% seen once; the top ten hold about 8%. Material for sequencing was peripheral blood. These receptors originate from a man aged 45-65 years with acute or convalescent COVID-19. The CDR3 runs from the conserved cysteine through the conserved F or W. A D gene is named only where the DNA matches it firmly.

J gene: TRBJ1-5
V gene: TRBV4-3
D gene: NA
CDR3 DNA: TGCGCCAGCAGCCAAGCAGGCTTCAATCAGCCCCAGCATTTT
CDR3 protein: CASSQAGFNQPQHF

J gene: TRBJ1-4
V gene: TRBV4-1
D gene: TRBD1
CDR3 DNA: TGCGCCAGCAGCCAAGTAGGGACAGATGAAAAACTGTTTTTT
CDR3 protein: CASSQVGTDEKLFF

J gene: TRBJ1-1
V gene: TRBV6-6
D gene: TRBD1
CDR3 DNA: TGTGCCAGCAGCCCCCGGACAGGGGACACTGAAGCTTTCTTT
CDR3 protein: CASSPRTGDTEAFF

J gene: TRBJ1-3
V gene: TRBV9
D gene: NA
CDR3 DNA: TGTGCCAGCAGCCGGGCAGGGGCCTACTCTGGAAACACCATATATTTT
CDR3 protein: CASSRAGAYSGNTIYF

J gene: TRBJ2-7
V gene: TRBV7-2
D gene: TRBD2
CDR3 DNA: TGTGCCAGCAGCTTCGGGACTAGCGGCAGGTGGAACGAGCAGTACTTC
CDR3 protein: CASSFGTSGRWNEQYF

J gene: TRBJ1-1
V gene: TRBV9
D gene: NA
CDR3 DNA: TGTGCCAGCAGCGTAGGGGCCGGGGTTCTCAATACTGAAGCTTTCTTT
CDR3 protein: CASSVGAGVLNTEAFF

J gene: TRBJ2-3
V gene: TRBV11-3
D gene: TRBD2
CDR3 DNA: TGTGCCAGCAGCCACCGCCTAGCGGGGGCTGGCACAGATACGCAGTATTTT
CDR3 protein: CASSHRLAGAGTDTQYF

J gene: TRBJ2-1
V gene: TRBV7-9
D gene: NA
CDR3 DNA: TGTGCCAGCAGCTTAGGGGGGGAGGACAATGAGCAGTTCTTC
CDR3 protein: CASSLGGEDNEQFF

J gene: TRBJ2-1
V gene: TRBV7-9
D gene: TRBD2
CDR3 DNA: TGTGCCAGCAGCCTTACTAGCGGGAGAGGGGATGAGCAGTTCTTC
CDR3 protein: CASSLTSGRGDEQFF

J gene: TRBJ1-5
V gene: TRBV3-1/TRBV3-2
D gene: NA
CDR3 DNA: TGTGCCAGCAGCCAAATTCCAGGAGGTCAGCCCCAGCATTTT
CDR3 protein: CASSQIPGGQPQHF

J gene: TRBJ2-7
V gene: TRBV2
D gene: TRBD2
CDR3 DNA: TGTGCCAGCAGTGACTCTAGCGGGAGCACCTACGAGCAGTACTTC
CDR3 protein: CASSDSSGSTYEQYF

J gene: TRBJ2-2
V gene: TRBV6-4
D gene: TRBD1
CDR3 DNA: TGTGCCAGCAGTGCTGAGGACAGGGGTAGAACCGGGGAGCTGTTTTTT
CDR3 protein: CASSAEDRGRTGELFF

J gene: TRBJ2-2
V gene: TRBV6-5
D gene: TRBD1
CDR3 DNA: TGTGCCAGCAGTTTCGGGACAGCATACACCGGGGAGCTGTTTTTT
CDR3 protein: CASSFGTAYTGELFF

J gene: TRBJ2-3
V gene: TRBV7-6
D gene: NA
CDR3 DNA: TGTGCCAGCAGCTTTGGGCGGATTCAGGGCATAGATACGCAGTATTTT
CDR3 protein: CASSFGRIQGIDTQYF

J gene: TRBJ2-2
V gene: TRBV7-2
D gene: NA
CDR3 DNA: TGTGCCAGCAGCTTAGGACTTTCCACCGGGGAGCTGTTTTTT
CDR3 protein: CASSLGLSTGELFF

J gene: TRBJ1-1
V gene: TRBV7-9
D gene: NA
CDR3 DNA: TGTGCCAGCAGCTTAGCTTGGCCGGGAGACACTGAAGCTTTCTTT
CDR3 protein: CASSLAWPGDTEAFF

J gene: TRBJ2-7
V gene: TRBV6-6
D gene: TRBD1
CDR3 DNA: TGTGCCAGCAGTACCTCCGGGACAGGGGACTACGAGCAGTACTTC
CDR3 protein: CASSTSGTGDYEQYF

J gene: TRBJ2-6
V gene: TRBV11-3
D gene: TRBD1
CDR3 DNA: TGTGCCAGCAGCTTAGAAGGCCTGGGACAGCTAATCTCTGGGGCCAACGTCCTGACTTTC
CDR3 protein: CASSLEGLGQLISGANVLTF

J gene: TRBJ2-1
V gene: TRBV3-1/TRBV3-2
D gene: NA
CDR3 DNA: TGTGCCAGCAGCCCTACTAGGGGGACCTACAATGAGCAGTTCTTC
CDR3 protein: CASSPTRGTYNEQFF

J gene: TRBJ1-1
V gene: TRBV28
D gene: TRBD1
CDR3 DNA: TGTGCCAGCAGTCCCCCTAGGACAGGGACTGAAGCTTTCTTT
CDR3 protein: CASSPPRTGTEAFF